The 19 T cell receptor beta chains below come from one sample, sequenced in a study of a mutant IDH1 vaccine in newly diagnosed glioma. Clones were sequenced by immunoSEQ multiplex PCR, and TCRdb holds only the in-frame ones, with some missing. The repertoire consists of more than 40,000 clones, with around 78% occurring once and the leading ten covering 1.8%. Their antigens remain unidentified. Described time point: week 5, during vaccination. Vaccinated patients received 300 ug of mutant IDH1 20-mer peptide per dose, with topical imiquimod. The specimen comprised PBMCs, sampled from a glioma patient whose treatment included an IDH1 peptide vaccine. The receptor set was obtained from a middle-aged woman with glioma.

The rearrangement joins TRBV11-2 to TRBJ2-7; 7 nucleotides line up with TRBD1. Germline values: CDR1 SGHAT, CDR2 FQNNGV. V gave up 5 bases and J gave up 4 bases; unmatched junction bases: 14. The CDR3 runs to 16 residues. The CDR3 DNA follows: TGTGCCAGCAGCCCCGTTTCCCGACAGGGTACGTACGAGCAGTACTTC. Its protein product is CASSPVSRQGTYEQYF.

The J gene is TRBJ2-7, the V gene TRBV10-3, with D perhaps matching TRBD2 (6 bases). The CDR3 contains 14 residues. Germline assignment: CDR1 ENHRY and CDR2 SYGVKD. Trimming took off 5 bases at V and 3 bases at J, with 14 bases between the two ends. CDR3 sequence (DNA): TGTGCCATCAGTACCCCCTCTAGCGACTACGAGCAGTACTTC. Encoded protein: CAISTPSSDYEQYF.

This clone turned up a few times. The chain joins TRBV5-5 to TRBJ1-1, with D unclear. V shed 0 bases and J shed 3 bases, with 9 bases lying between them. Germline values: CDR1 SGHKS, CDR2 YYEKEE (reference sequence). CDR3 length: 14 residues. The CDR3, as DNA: TGTGCCAGCAGCTTGGGGGGAACGGACACTGAAGCTTTCTTT. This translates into CASSLGGTDTEAFF.

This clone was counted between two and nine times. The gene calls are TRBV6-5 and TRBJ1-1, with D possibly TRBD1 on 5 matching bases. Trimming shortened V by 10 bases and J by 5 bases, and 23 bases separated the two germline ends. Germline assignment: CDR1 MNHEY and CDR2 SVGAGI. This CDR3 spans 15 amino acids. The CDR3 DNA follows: TGTGCCACCTTTGGGACTCTGGGGAGCCGGACTGAAGCTTTCTTT. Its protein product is CATFGTLGSRTEAFF.

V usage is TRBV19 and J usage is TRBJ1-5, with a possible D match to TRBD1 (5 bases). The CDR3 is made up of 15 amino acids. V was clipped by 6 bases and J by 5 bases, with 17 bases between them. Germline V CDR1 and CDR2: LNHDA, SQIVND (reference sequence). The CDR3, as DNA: TGTGCCAGTAGCCCGACCAGGGTAACGGATCAGCCCCAGCATTTT. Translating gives CASSPTRVTDQPQHF. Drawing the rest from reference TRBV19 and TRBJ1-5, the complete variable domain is DGGITQSPKYLFRKEGQNVTLSCEQNLNHDAMYWYRQDPGQGLRLIYYSQIVNDFQKGDIAEGYSVSREKKESFPLTVTSAQKNPTAFYLCASSPTRVTDQPQHFGDGTRLSIL.

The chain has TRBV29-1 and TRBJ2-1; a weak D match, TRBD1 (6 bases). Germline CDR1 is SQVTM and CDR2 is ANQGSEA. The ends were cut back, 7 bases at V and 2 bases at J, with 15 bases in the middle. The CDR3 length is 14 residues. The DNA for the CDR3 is TGCAGCGCCAGGACAGTCGGCCCCTACAATGAGCAGTTCTTC. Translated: CSARTVGPYNEQFF.

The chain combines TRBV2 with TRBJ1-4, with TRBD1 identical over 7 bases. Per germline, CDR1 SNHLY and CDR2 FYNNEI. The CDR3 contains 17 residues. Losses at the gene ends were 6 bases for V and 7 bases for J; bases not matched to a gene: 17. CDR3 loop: CASSQSTGLDVGEKLFF. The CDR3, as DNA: TGTGCCAGCAGCCAATCGACAGGGTTGGATGTTGGTGAAAAACTGTTTTTT.

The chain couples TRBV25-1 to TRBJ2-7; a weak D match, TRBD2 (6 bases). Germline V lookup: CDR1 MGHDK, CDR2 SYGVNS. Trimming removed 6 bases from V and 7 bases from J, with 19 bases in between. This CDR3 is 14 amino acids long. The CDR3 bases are TGTGCCAGCAGCCCCCATTTGGAGGGGCAAGAGCAGTACTTC. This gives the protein CASSPHLEGQEQYF.

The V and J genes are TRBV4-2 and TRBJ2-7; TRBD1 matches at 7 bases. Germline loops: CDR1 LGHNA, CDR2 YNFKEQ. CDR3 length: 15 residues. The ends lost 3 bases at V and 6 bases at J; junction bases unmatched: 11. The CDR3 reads CASSHDRTGISEQYF. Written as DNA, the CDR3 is TGTGCCAGCAGCCACGACAGGACAGGAATTTCCGAGCAGTACTTC.

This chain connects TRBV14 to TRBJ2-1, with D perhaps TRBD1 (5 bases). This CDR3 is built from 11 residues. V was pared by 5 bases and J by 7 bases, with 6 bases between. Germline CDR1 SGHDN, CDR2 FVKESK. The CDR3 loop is CASSTGNEQFF. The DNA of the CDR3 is TGTGCCAGCAGCACAGGTAATGAGCAGTTCTTC.

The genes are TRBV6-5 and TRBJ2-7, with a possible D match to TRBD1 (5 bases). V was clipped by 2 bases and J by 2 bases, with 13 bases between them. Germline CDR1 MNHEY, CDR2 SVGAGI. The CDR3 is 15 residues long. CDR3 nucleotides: TGTGCCAGCAGTTACATTTTAGGGGCCCCCTACGAGCAGTACTTC. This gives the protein CASSYILGAPYEQYF.

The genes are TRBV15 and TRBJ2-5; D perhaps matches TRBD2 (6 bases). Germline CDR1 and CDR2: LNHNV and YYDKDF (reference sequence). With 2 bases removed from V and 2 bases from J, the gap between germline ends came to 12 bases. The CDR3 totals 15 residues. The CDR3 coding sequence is TGTGCCACCAGCAGACCGGAGGGACTTCAAGAGACCCAGTACTTC. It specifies CATSRPEGLQETQYF.

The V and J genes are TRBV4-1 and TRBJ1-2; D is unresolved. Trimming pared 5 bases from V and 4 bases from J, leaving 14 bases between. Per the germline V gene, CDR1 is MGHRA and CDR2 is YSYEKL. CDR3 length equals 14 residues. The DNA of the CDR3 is TGCGCCAGCAGCTTTCAGACGGCAGGCTATGGCTACACCTTC. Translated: CASSFQTAGYGYTF.

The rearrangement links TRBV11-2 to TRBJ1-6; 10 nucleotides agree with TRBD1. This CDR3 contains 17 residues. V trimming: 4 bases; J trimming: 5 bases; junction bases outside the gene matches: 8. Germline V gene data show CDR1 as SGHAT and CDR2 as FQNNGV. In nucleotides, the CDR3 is TGTGCCAGCAGCTCAGGGACAGGGGCGGGAGATAATTCACCCCTCCACTTT. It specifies CASSSGTGAGDNSPLHF.

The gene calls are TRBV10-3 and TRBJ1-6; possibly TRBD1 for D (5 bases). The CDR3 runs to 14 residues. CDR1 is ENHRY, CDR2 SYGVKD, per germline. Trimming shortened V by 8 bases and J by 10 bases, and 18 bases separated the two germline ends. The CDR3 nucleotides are TGTGCCATCGGGGGGACGGACGAAGGATCACCCCTCCACTTT. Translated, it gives CAIGGTDEGSPLHF.

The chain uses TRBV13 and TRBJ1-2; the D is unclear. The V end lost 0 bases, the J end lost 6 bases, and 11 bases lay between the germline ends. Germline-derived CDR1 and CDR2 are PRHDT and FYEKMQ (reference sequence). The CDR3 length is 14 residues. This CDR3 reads CASSLGLRVDGYTF. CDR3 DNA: TGTGCCAGCAGCTTAGGACTTAGGGTGGATGGCTACACCTTC. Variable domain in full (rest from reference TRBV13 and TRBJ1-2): AAGVIQSPRHLIKEKRETATLKCYPIPRHDTVYWYQQGPGQDPQFLISFYEKMQSDKGSIPDRFSAQQFSDYHSELNMSSLELGDSALYFCASSLGLRVDGYTFGSGTRLTVV.

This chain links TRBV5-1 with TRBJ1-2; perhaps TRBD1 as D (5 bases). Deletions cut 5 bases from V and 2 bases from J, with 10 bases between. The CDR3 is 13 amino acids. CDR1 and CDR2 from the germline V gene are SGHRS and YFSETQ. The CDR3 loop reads CASSPGTNYGYTF. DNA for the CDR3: TGCGCCAGCAGTCCAGGGACCAACTATGGCTACACCTTC.

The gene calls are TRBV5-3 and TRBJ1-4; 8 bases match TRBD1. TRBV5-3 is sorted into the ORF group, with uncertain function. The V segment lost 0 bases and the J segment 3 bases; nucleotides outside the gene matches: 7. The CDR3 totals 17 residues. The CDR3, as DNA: TGTGCCAGAAGCTTGGGCGGGACAGGTGAGGCTAATGAAAAACTGTTTTTT. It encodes CARSLGGTGEANEKLFF.

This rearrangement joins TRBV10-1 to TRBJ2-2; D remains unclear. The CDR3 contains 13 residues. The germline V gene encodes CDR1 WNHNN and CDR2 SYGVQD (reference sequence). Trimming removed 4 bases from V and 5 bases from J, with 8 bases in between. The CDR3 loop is CASSGSWTGELFF. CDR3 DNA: TGCGCCAGCAGTGGTTCGTGGACCGGGGAGCTGTTTTTT.